These 9 T cell receptor beta chains share one sample of origin, sequenced in a study of cytomegalovirus exposure and HLA in healthy donors. Vbeta (60) and Jbeta (13) primers were used in the PCR. The data were produced by immunoSEQ multiplex PCR, yet TCRdb's version contains in-frame clones alone and is incomplete. The sample shows more than 95,000 clones, around three quarters of them seen only once. The material sequenced was PBMCs. Receptors were obtained from a young man in good health and CMV-seropositive.

The V gene is TRBV12-5, the J gene TRBJ1-4, with D unresolved. Germline V lookup: CDR1 LGHNT, CDR2 FRNRAP. The CDR3 totals 15 residues. The V end lost 1 base, the J end lost 4 bases, and 10 bases lay between the germline ends. The DNA of the CDR3 is TGTGCTAGTGGTTTGGGCCAACGACTTAATGAAAAACTGTTTTTT. Residues: CASGLGQRLNEKLFF.

The chain links TRBV10-1 to TRBJ2-7; D not resolved. This CDR3 is 11 amino acids long. Trimming pared 3 bases from V and 10 bases from J, leaving 10 bases between. The germline V gene has CDR1 WNHNN and CDR2 SYGVQD (reference sequence). The CDR3 protein is CASSDAGFQYF. CDR3 DNA sequence: TGCGCCAGCAGTGACGCCGGGTTCCAGTACTTC.

This chain connects TRBV29-1 to TRBJ1-1; 7 positions match TRBD1. The V gene end was trimmed by 2 bases and the J gene end by 4 bases; junction bases not matched to a gene: 13. Germline values: CDR1 SQVTM, CDR2 ANQGSEA. The CDR3 covers 16 residues. CDR3 residues: CSVESGFRGKVTEAFF. Written as DNA, the CDR3 is TGCAGCGTTGAATCCGGATTCAGGGGGAAGGTCACTGAAGCTTTCTTT.

The J gene is TRBJ2-2, the V gene TRBV2; 15 positions agree with TRBD2. With V trimmed by 7 bases and J by 6 bases, 6 bases remained unmatched. The CDR3 is 16 residues long. The V gene's germline CDR1 is SNHLY and CDR2 FYNNEI. The CDR3 sequence is CASTRTSGGAAGELFF. For the CDR3, the DNA is TGTGCCAGCACCAGGACTAGCGGGGGGGCCGCCGGGGAGCTGTTTTTT. Based on the CDR3 plus reference TRBV2 and TRBJ2-2, the full variable domain is EPEVTQTPSHQVTQMGQEVILRCVPISNHLYFYWYRQILGQKVEFLVSFYNNEISEKSEIFDDQFSVERPDGSNFTLKIRSTKLEDSAMYFCASTRTSGGAAGELFFGEGSRLTVL.

This chain links TRBV6-6 with TRBJ2-7; TRBD1 is a possible D gene (5 bases). Germline lookup yields CDR1 MNHNY and CDR2 SVGAGI (reference sequence). Trimming pared 6 bases from V and 2 bases from J, leaving 14 bases between. The CDR3 has 14 residues. The CDR3 sequence: CASSLSGLAYEQYF. The CDR3 DNA reads as TGTGCCAGCAGCCTCTCAGGGCTTGCCTACGAGCAGTACTTC.

The genes are TRBV2 and TRBJ2-2; D might be TRBD1 (8 bases). Trimming took off 7 bases at V and 6 bases at J, with 12 bases between the two ends. CDR3 length: 13 residues. Germline CDR1 is SNHLY and CDR2 is FYNNEI. The CDR3 protein is CASKQGGAGELFF. The CDR3 region has the DNA TGTGCCAGCAAACAGGGGGGGGCCGGGGAGCTGTTTTTT.

The genes are TRBV4-1 and TRBJ1-3; tentatively, D is TRBD1 (5 bases). Germline values: CDR1 MGHRA, CDR2 YSYEKL. The CDR3 totals 17 residues. Trimming left V 4 bases short and J 2 bases short, with 18 bases between. CDR3 DNA sequence: TGCGCCAGCAGCCCACAAGAATCAGGGTACCCTGGAAACACCATATATTTT. Encoded protein: CASSPQESGYPGNTIYF.

The chain links TRBV2 to TRBJ2-2; 8 nucleotides agree with TRBD1. The CDR3 loop spans 15 amino acids. V trimming: 6 bases; J trimming: 3 bases; junction bases outside the gene matches: 6. Germline loops: CDR1 SNHLY, CDR2 FYNNEI. The CDR3 nucleotides are TGTGCCAGCAGGGACCGGGACAGGTACACCGGGGAGCTGTTTTTT. Its translation: CASRDRDRYTGELFF.

CDR3 bases: TGTGCCAGCAGCTTTCCGGAGGGAAGCACTGAAGCTTTCTTT. Translation gives CASSFPEGSTEAFF. The chain is built from TRBV5-6 and TRBJ1-1, with D unclear. This CDR3 contains 14 residues. Germline loops: CDR1 SGHDT, CDR2 YYEEEE. Trimming took off 2 bases at V and 4 bases at J, with 12 bases between the two ends.